This passage covers 20 T cell receptor beta chains from one sample sequenced in a study of blood T cell repertoires in COVID-19. Some clones are missing from TCRdb's copy, which holds only in-frame ones; the method was immunoSEQ multiplex PCR. This table holds 100,000 to 110,000 clones, roughly 80% found once. Sequenced material: peripheral blood. The receptors derive from a woman in her seventies with acute or convalescent COVID-19.

This clone was seen just once. The chain uses TRBV19 and TRBJ1-4, with no clear D. The CDR3 sequence is 12 residues long. V was shortened by 7 bases and J by 4 bases, with 7 bases between the two germline ends. The germline CDR1 and CDR2 sequences are LNHDA and SQIVND (reference sequence). CDR3 DNA: TGTGCCAGTACCCGTCTTAATGAAAAACTGTTTTTT. Translation gives CASTRLNEKLFF.

V gene TRBV28 combines with J gene TRBJ1-4; no definite D call. The germline V gene encodes CDR1 MDHEN and CDR2 SYDVKM. V lost 7 bases and J 8 bases, leaving 20 bases between the germline ends. This CDR3 is 15 amino acids long. Here the CDR3 DNA reads TGTGCCAGCACTGCTTTAACGGAGATAGGCGAAAAACTGTTTTTT. This sequence encodes CASTALTEIGEKLFF. The entire variable domain, with the rest obtained from reference TRBV28 and TRBJ1-4, is as follows: DVKVTQSSRYLVKRTGEKVFLECVQDMDHENMFWYRQDPGLGLRLIYFSYDVKMKEKGDIPEGYSVSREKKERFSLILESASTNQTSMYLCASTALTEIGEKLFFGSGTQLSVL.

CDR3 in DNA: TGTGCCAGCAAAGCATCAGGGGGCGTCTATGGCTACACCTTC. Its translation is CASKASGGVYGYTF. The rearrangement links TRBV2 to TRBJ1-2, with TRBD1 identical over 8 bases. Trimming at V came to 7 bases and at J to 4 bases, leaving 8 bases not matched to a gene. CDR3 length equals 14 residues. CDR1 and CDR2 from the germline V gene are SNHLY and FYNNEI.

The V gene is TRBV5-1, the J gene TRBJ2-1, with TRBD1 matching 12 bases. Germline CDR1 reads SGHRS; CDR2 reads YFSETQ. The CDR3 spans 16 residues. With V trimmed by 0 bases and J by 9 bases, 7 bases remained unmatched. The CDR3 protein is CASSLGWGQGAVEQFF. CDR3 sequence (DNA): TGCGCCAGCAGCTTGGGTTGGGGACAGGGGGCGGTTGAGCAGTTCTTC.

The chain couples TRBV9 to TRBJ1-3, with 9 nucleotides matching TRBD1. The CDR3 extends over 17 amino acids. V gave up 4 bases and J gave up 4 bases; unmatched junction bases: 12. The germline CDR1 and CDR2 sequences are SGDLS and YYNGEE. Here the CDR3 reads CASSPTFTGTGGNTIYF. CDR3 nucleotide sequence: TGTGCCAGCAGCCCGACATTTACCGGGACAGGGGGAAACACCATATATTTT.

This chain links TRBV9 with TRBJ2-7; possibly TRBD2 for D (6 bases). The CDR3 spans 16 residues. Germline V gene sequence: CDR1 SGDLS, CDR2 YYNGEE. Trimming took 0 bases from V and 1 from J, leaving 14 bases between them. The CDR3 loop reads CASSVGGTPESYEQYF. CDR3 sequence (DNA): TGTGCCAGCAGCGTAGGGGGGACTCCCGAATCCTACGAGCAGTACTTC.

This rearrangement joins TRBV30 to TRBJ2-2; possible D gene TRBD2, 5 bases. Trimming took 0 bases from V and 2 from J, leaving 10 bases between them. The CDR3 contains 15 residues. Germline V gives CDR1 GTSNPN, CDR2 SVGIG (reference sequence). The CDR3 nucleotides are TGTGCCTGGAGTGTTGGCGGGTCAAACACCGGGGAGCTGTTTTTT. Protein: CAWSVGGSNTGELFF.

The chain employs TRBV7-2 and TRBJ2-1; D possibly corresponds to TRBD2 (5 bases). Trimming removed 1 base from V and 4 bases from J, with 14 bases in between. Germline loops: CDR1 SGHTA, CDR2 FQGNSA. The CDR3 has 16 amino acids. The CDR3 DNA is TGTGCCAGCAGCTTAGGCGGACTCCCGGGATACAATGAGCAGTTCTTC. It yields the protein CASSLGGLPGYNEQFF.

The table lists this clone with a count of one. This chain uses TRBV20-1 with TRBJ1-6, with D perhaps TRBD1 (5 bases). The CDR3 extends over 12 amino acids. Germline lookup yields CDR1 DFQATT and CDR2 SNEGSKA (reference sequence). Trimming stripped 3 bases from V and 7 bases from J, with 7 bases between. The CDR3 bases are TGCAGTGCTAGTCGACAGAATTCACCCCTCCACTTT. Amino acid sequence: CSASRQNSPLHF.

This chain joins TRBV19 and TRBJ1-5; possible D gene TRBD1, 5 bases. Trimming stripped 6 bases from V and 5 bases from J, with 20 bases between. CDR1 LNHDA and CDR2 SQIVND come from the germline V gene (reference sequence). The CDR3 is made up of 16 amino acids. This CDR3 reads CASRTSSGRGDQPQHF. The CDR3 DNA sequence: TGTGCCAGTAGAACCTCCTCAGGGAGGGGCGATCAGCCCCAGCATTTT.

The J gene is TRBJ1-1, the V gene TRBV19, with 10 positions matching TRBD1. J gave up 1 base and V 8 bases, and 7 bases lay outside the gene matches. The CDR3 consists of 15 residues. Germline CDR1 is LNHDA and CDR2 is SQIVND (reference sequence). The CDR3 spells CASYRTGGKNTEAFF. The DNA for the CDR3 is TGTGCCAGTTACCGGACAGGGGGTAAGAACACTGAAGCTTTCTTT.

V is TRBV5-1 and J is TRBJ2-1; the D is unclear. Germline CDR1 SGHRS, CDR2 YFSETQ. CDR3 length: 16 residues. Trimming removed 0 bases from V and 0 bases from J, with 10 bases in between. As DNA, the CDR3 is TGCGCCAGCAGCTTGGCTTCCATTAGCTCCTACAATGAGCAGTTCTTC. Its protein product is CASSLASISSYNEQFF.

This clone occurred a few times. The J gene is TRBJ2-7, the V gene TRBV2; 7 bases map to TRBD2. Germline V gene sequence: CDR1 SNHLY, CDR2 FYNNEI. Losses at the gene ends were 2 bases for V and 2 bases for J; bases not matched to a gene: 6. The CDR3 consists of 15 residues. CDR3 sequence: CASSESRGVTYEQYF. CDR3 bases: TGTGCCAGCAGTGAAAGTCGGGGGGTTACCTACGAGCAGTACTTC.

This clone appeared a few times. The J gene is TRBJ1-1, the V gene TRBV9, with a tentative D call TRBD1 (5 bases). The CDR3 is 13 amino acids. CDR1 and CDR2 from the germline V gene are SGDLS and YYNGEE. V lost 0 bases to trimming and J lost 8 bases, with 11 bases between them. CDR3 sequence (DNA): TGTGCCAGCAGCGTAGCGGGGGGGAGGGAAGCTTTCTTT. Protein: CASSVAGGREAFF. Based on the CDR3 plus reference TRBV9 and TRBJ1-1, the full variable domain is DSGVTQTPKHLITATGQRVTLRCSPRSGDLSVYWYQQSLDQGLQFLIQYYNGEERAKGNILERFSAQQFPDLHSELNLSSLELGDSALYFCASSVAGGREAFFGQGTRLTVV.

The chain has TRBV7-8 and TRBJ1-1; 7 nucleotides align to TRBD1. The J segment lost 6 bases and the V segment lost 5 bases, leaving 3 bases of the junction unmatched. The CDR3 is 12 residues long. Germline V CDR1 and CDR2: SGHVS, FQNEAQ. The CDR3 nucleotides are TGTGCCAGCAGCCTCCAGGGGGCTGAAGCTTTCTTT. This sequence encodes CASSLQGAEAFF. Full variable domain (missing parts from reference TRBV7-8 and TRBJ1-1): GAGVSQSPRYKVAKRGQDVALRCDPISGHVSLFWYQQALGQGPEFLTYFQNEAQLDKSGLPSDRFFAERPEGSVSTLKIQRTQQEDSAVYLCASSLQGAEAFFGQGTRLTVV.

The V gene is TRBV9, the J gene TRBJ1-5; D gene ambiguous. The germline V and J ends were trimmed by 0 bases and 5 bases, with 6 bases remaining between them. The CDR3 is 13 residues long. Germline V gene sequence: CDR1 SGDLS, CDR2 YYNGEE. The CDR3 spells CASSVGPDQPQHF. The DNA for the CDR3 is TGTGCCAGCAGCGTAGGTCCGGATCAGCCCCAGCATTTT. Combining the CDR3 with reference TRBV9 and TRBJ1-5 gives the whole variable domain DSGVTQTPKHLITATGQRVTLRCSPRSGDLSVYWYQQSLDQGLQFLIQYYNGEERAKGNILERFSAQQFPDLHSELNLSSLELGDSALYFCASSVGPDQPQHFGDGTRLSIL.

This clone was seen a few times. The J gene is TRBJ2-7, the V gene TRBV18; 9 bases are shared with TRBD2. Germline V CDR1 and CDR2: KGHSH, LQKENI. V shed 6 bases, J shed 2 bases, and the junction held 8 bases outside the gene matches. This CDR3 has 15 amino acids. CDR3 amino acids: CASSHDSGGTYEQYF. The CDR3 bases are TGTGCCAGCTCCCACGATAGCGGGGGAACCTACGAGCAGTACTTC. The full variable domain, its missing parts supplied by reference TRBV18 and TRBJ2-7, is NAGVMQNPRHLVRRRGQEARLRCSPMKGHSHVYWYRQLPEEGLKFMVYLQKENIIDESGMPKERFSAEFPKEGPSILRIQQVVRGDSAAYFCASSHDSGGTYEQYFGPGTRLTVT.

Only a few counts were recorded for this clone. The chain recombines TRBV4-1 with TRBJ1-6; 7 bases agree with TRBD1. CDR1 is MGHRA and CDR2 is YSYEKL in the germline V gene. V lost 1 base, J lost 6 bases, and 9 bases stayed unmatched. The CDR3 is 17 amino acids. The CDR3, as DNA: TGCGCCAGCAGCCAAGTAAGGGAAAGGGGGCTTAATTCACCCCTCCACTTT. This gives the protein CASSQVRERGLNSPLHF.

The CDR3 bases are TGTGCCTGGAGTGTAAGGACAGATCATGGCTACACCTTC. Residues: CAWSVRTDHGYTF. This rearrangement joins TRBV30 to TRBJ1-2, with D possibly TRBD1 on 6 matching bases. The CDR3 extends over 13 amino acids. Germline assignment: CDR1 GTSNPN and CDR2 SVGIG (reference sequence). V was cut by 0 bases and J by 6 bases, with 11 bases left in between.

The chain combines TRBV27 with TRBJ1-1; 11 bases map to TRBD1. The CDR3 totals 16 residues. Germline CDR1 and CDR2: MNHEY and SMNVEV (reference sequence). V was pared by 4 bases and J by 4 bases, with 8 bases of the junction left unmatched. The DNA of the CDR3 is TGTGCCAGCAGTTCCCCGGGACAGGGGGTGGGCACTGAAGCTTTCTTT. The encoded protein is CASSSPGQGVGTEAFF.